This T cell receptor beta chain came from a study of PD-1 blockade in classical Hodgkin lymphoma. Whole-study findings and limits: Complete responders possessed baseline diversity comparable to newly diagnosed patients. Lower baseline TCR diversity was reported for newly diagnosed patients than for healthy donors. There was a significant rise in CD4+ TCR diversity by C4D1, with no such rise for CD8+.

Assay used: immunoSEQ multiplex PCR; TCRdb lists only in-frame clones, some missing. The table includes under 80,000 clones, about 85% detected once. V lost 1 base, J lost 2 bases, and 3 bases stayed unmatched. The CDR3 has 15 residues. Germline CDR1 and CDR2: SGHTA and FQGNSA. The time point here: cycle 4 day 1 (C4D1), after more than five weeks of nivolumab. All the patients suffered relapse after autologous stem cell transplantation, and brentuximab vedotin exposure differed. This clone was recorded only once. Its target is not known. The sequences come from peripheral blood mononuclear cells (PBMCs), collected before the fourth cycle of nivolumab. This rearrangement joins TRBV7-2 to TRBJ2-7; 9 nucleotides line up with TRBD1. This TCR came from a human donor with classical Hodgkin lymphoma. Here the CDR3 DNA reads TGTGCCAGCAGCTTAGGAGGGACAGGGCCCTACGAGCAGTACTTC. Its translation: CASSLGGTGPYEQYF. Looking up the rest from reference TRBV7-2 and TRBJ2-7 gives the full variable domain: GAGVSQSPSNKVTEKGKDVELRCDPISGHTALYWYRQSLGQGLEFLIYFQGNSAPDKSGLPSDRFSAERTGGSVSTLTIQRTQQEDSAVYLCASSLGGTGPYEQYFGPGTRLTVT.